The rows below give T cell receptor beta chains drawn from one sample of a study of shared clonotypes between healthy human individuals. Here immunoSEQ multiplex PCR was the method, and the copy in TCRdb shows in-frame clones only, minus some. The profile shows approximately 1.5 million clones, 95% to 99% of them singletons. The sequenced material came from naive CD4+ T cells sorted from blood. The receptors originated from a man aged 25 to 40 in good health. CDR3s include the opening cysteine and the closing phenylalanine or tryptophan. The order of the fields is CDR3 length, D gene, clone size, J gene, V gene, CDR3 DNA, CDR3 protein. The D gene is left open where the match is weak. Clone size is shown for a subset of rows, as once, few, many or a class of expanded clone.

CDR3 length: 16; D gene: -; clone size: -; J gene: TRBJ1-2; V gene: TRBV15; CDR3 DNA: TGTGCCACCAGCAGAGATAGAGGGGGGTTCGCCTATGGCTACACCTTC; CDR3 protein: CATSRDRGGFAYGYTF
CDR3 length: 13; D gene: -; clone size: -; J gene: TRBJ2-4; V gene: TRBV28; CDR3 DNA: TGTGCCAGCAGAGTTATCAGTTTAAACATTCAGTACTTC; CDR3 protein: CASRVISLNIQYF
CDR3 length: 12; D gene: -; clone size: -; J gene: TRBJ1-2; V gene: TRBV7-9; CDR3 DNA: TGTGCCAGCAGCTTAGGGGTTTATGGCTACACCTTC; CDR3 protein: CASSLGVYGYTF
CDR3 length: 14; D gene: -; clone size: -; J gene: TRBJ1-1; V gene: TRBV9; CDR3 DNA: TGTGCCAGCAGCGTGGACGGACAAAACACTGAAGCTTTCTTT; CDR3 protein: CASSVDGQNTEAFF
CDR3 length: 18; D gene: TRBD2; clone size: -; J gene: TRBJ2-2; V gene: TRBV9; CDR3 DNA: TGTGCCAGCAGGGGCAGCCGAGCGGGAGGGTACGAGGCCGGGGAGCTGTTTTTT; CDR3 protein: CASRGSRAGGYEAGELFF
CDR3 length: 14; D gene: -; clone size: -; J gene: TRBJ1-1; V gene: TRBV6-5; CDR3 DNA: TGTGCCAGCAGTTATGGCGGCATGGACACTGAAGCTTTCTTT; CDR3 protein: CASSYGGMDTEAFF
CDR3 length: 13; D gene: -; clone size: -; J gene: TRBJ1-4; V gene: TRBV6-6; CDR3 DNA: TGTGCCAGCAGGAGGACAGTGAATGAAAAACTGTTTTTT; CDR3 protein: CASRRTVNEKLFF
CDR3 length: 14; D gene: TRBD2; clone size: once; J gene: TRBJ2-7; V gene: TRBV6-1; CDR3 DNA: TGTGCCAGCAGTGGACTAGCGGGGATGATCGAGCAGTACTTC; CDR3 protein: CASSGLAGMIEQYF
CDR3 length: 15; D gene: TRBD1; clone size: -; J gene: TRBJ1-5; V gene: TRBV10-3; CDR3 DNA: TGTGCCATCAATTCCCGGGACAGGGAACACCAGCCCCAGCATTTT; CDR3 protein: CAINSRDREHQPQHF
CDR3 length: 16; D gene: -; clone size: -; J gene: TRBJ2-1; V gene: TRBV4-3; CDR3 DNA: TGCGCCAGCAGCCCAGCTTCTGCCACCGGGACCAATGAGCAGTTCTTC; CDR3 protein: CASSPASATGTNEQFF
CDR3 length: 14; D gene: -; clone size: -; J gene: TRBJ1-5; V gene: TRBV9; CDR3 DNA: TGTGCCAGCAGCGTAGCTATGAGAGGGGATCCCCAGCATTTT; CDR3 protein: CASSVAMRGDPQHF
CDR3 length: 19; D gene: TRBD1; clone size: once; J gene: TRBJ1-4; V gene: TRBV7-2; CDR3 DNA: TGTGCCAGCAGCTCCTTGAGACGCCGGGACAGGCTTTTTGCTGAAAAACTGTTTTTT; CDR3 protein: CASSSLRRRDRLFAEKLFF
CDR3 length: 16; D gene: -; clone size: -; J gene: TRBJ2-3; V gene: TRBV5-1; CDR3 DNA: TGCGCCAGCAGCTTGCCCAGGACAGAGAGCACAGATACGCAGTATTTT; CDR3 protein: CASSLPRTESTDTQYF
CDR3 length: 13; D gene: TRBD1; clone size: -; J gene: TRBJ1-3; V gene: TRBV10-2; CDR3 DNA: TGCGCCAGCAGGGACAGGGAACGAAACACCATATATTTT; CDR3 protein: CASRDRERNTIYF
CDR3 length: 14; D gene: -; clone size: -; J gene: TRBJ1-5; V gene: TRBV5-5; CDR3 DNA: TGTGCCAGCAGCGTCGCTGTTAGCAATCAGCCCCAGCATTTT; CDR3 protein: CASSVAVSNQPQHF
CDR3 length: 21; D gene: -; clone size: -; J gene: TRBJ2-4; V gene: TRBV19; CDR3 DNA: TGTGCCAGTAGTATTGGTATCCTTTGGCGGGAAGAGCCGCTAGCCAAAAACATTCAGTACTTC; CDR3 protein: CASSIGILWREEPLAKNIQYF